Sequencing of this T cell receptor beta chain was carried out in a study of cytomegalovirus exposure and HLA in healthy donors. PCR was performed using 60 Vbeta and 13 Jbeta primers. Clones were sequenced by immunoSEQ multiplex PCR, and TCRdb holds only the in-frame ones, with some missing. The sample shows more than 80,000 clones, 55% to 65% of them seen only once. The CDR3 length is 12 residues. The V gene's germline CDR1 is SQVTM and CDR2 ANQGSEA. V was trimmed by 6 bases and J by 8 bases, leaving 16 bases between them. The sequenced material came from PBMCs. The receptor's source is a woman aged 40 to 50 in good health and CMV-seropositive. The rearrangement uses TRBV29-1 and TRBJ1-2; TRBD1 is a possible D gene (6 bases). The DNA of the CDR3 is TGCAGCGTCGGGGACATCCAAGGAGGCTACACCTTC. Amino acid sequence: CSVGDIQGGYTF.